This TCR beta chain originates from a study of T cell repertoires in cytomegalovirus infection. Study as a whole: Carrying CMV and the relevant HLA type showed in public TCR beta signatures. Study results and limitations: The ex vivo response showed dominance by HLA-C-restricted CMV-specific TCR beta clonotypes.

TCRdb recomputed calls from the reads with MiXCR, one row per CDR3 protein. The sample consists of 150,000 to 200,000 distinct CDR3 sequences, approximately 17% of them appearing once. The V end was cut by 6 bases, the J end by 5 bases, with 11 bases between. In germline, CDR1 is ENHRY, CDR2 SYGVKD. The CDR3 is made up of 13 amino acids. With respect to this clonotype: Antigen: not known.

The TCR originated in a human donor in good health (CMV status not recorded). Some clones in this sample may be carry-over from other donors' samples. The sample was CD8+ T cells from PBMCs. The chain combines TRBV10-3 with TRBJ2-1; possibly TRBD2 for D (6 bases). CDR3 region: CAISLGGDNEQFF. DNA for the CDR3: TGTGCCATCAGCCTCGGAGGGGACAATGAGCAGTTCTTC.